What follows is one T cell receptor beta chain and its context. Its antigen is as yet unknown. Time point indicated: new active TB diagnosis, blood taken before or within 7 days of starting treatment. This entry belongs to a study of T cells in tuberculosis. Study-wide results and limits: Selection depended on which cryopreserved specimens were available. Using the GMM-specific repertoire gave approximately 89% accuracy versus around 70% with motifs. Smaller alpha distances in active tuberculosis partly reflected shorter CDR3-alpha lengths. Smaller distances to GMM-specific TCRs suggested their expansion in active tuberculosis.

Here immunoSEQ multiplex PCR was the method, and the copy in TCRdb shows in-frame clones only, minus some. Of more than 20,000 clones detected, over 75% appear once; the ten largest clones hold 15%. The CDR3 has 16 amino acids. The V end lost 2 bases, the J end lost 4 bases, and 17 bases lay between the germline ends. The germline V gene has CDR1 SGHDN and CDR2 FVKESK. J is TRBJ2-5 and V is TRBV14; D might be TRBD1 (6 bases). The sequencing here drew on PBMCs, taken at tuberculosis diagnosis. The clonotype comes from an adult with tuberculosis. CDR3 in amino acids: CASSQRTETGLETQYF. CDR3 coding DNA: TGTGCCAGCAGCCAACGAACCGAGACAGGACTAGAGACCCAGTACTTC.